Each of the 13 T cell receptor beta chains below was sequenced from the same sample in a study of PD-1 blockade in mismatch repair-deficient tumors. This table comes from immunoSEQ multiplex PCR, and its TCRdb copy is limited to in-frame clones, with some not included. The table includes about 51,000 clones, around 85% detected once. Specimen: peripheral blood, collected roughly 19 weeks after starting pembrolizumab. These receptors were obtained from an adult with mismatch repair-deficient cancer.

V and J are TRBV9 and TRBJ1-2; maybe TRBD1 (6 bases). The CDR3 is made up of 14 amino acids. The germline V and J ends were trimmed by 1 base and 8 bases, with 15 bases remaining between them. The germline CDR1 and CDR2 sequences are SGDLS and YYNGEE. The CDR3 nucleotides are TGTGCCAGCAGCGTAACAGGGAGAGTAGGCGGCTACACCTTC. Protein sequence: CASSVTGRVGGYTF.

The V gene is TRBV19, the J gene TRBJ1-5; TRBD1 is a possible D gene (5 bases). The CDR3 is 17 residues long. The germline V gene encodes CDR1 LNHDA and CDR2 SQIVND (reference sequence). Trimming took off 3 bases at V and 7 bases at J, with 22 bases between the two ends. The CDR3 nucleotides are TGTGCCAGTAGTATTATTTTGGGGGTAGCCTTTCGACAGCCCCAGCATTTT. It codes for CASSIILGVAFRQPQHF.

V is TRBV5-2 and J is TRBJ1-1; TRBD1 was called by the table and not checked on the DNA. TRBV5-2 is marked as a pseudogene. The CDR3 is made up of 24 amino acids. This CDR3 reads CASNARRGLSGQRSSYFGPTEAFF. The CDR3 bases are TGTGCCAGCAACGCTCGCAGGGGGCTATCAGGCCAACGCTCAAGCTACTTCGGTCCCACTGAAGCTTTCTTT.

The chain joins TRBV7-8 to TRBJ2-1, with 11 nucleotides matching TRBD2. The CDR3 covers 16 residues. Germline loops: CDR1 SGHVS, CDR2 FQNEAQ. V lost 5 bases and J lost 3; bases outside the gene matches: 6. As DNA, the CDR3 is TGTGCCAGCAGCAAAGAAACTAGCGGGAGCTACAATGAGCAGTTCTTC. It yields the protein CASSKETSGSYNEQFF.

The chain's CDR3 is CASSQDPRGYTEAFF. In DNA, the CDR3 is TGTGCCAGCAGCCAAGATCCTCGGGGCTACACTGAAGCTTTCTTT. V and J are TRBV14 and TRBJ1-1; perhaps TRBD1 as D (5 bases). V was cut by 0 bases and J by 3 bases, with 11 bases left in between. CDR3 size: 15 residues. Germline-derived CDR1 and CDR2 are SGHDN and FVKESK. Filled out from reference TRBV14 and TRBJ1-1, the complete variable domain reads EAGVTQFPSHSVIEKGQTVTLRCDPISGHDNLYWYRRVMGKEIKFLLHFVKESKQDESGMPNNRFLAERTGGTYSTLKVQPAELEDSGVYFCASSQDPRGYTEAFFGQGTRLTVV.

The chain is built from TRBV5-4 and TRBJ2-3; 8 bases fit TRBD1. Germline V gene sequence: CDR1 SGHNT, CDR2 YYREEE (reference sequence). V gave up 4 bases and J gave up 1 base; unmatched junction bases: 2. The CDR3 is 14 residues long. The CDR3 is CASSQQGGTDTQYF. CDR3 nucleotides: TGTGCCAGCAGCCAACAGGGGGGCACAGATACGCAGTATTTT.

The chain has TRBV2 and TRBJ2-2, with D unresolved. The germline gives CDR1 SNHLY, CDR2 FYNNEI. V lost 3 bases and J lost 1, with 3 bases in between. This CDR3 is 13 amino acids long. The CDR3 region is CASSEGNTGELFF. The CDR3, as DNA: TGTGCCAGCAGTGAGGGGAACACCGGGGAGCTGTTTTTT.

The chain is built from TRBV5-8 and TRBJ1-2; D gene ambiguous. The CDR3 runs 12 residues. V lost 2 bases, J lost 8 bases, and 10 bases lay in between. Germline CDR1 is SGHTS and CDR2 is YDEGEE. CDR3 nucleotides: TGTGCCAGCAGCTTCGCGACAATCGGCTACACCTTC. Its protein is CASSFATIGYTF.

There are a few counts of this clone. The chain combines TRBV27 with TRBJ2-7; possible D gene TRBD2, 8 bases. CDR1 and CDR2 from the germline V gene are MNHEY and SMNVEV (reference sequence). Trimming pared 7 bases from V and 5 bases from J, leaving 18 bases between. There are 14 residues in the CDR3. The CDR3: CASTPGGRGDEQYF. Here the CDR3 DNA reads TGTGCCAGCACCCCAGGGGGGCGGGGGGACGAGCAGTACTTC.

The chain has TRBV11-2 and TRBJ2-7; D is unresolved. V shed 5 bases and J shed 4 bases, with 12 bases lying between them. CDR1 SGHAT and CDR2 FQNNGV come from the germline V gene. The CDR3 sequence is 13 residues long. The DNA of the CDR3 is TGTGCCAGCAGCCCAGCCGCCTCGTACGAGCAGTACTTC. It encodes CASSPAASYEQYF. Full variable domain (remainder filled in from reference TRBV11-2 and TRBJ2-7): EAGVAQSPRYKIIEKRQSVAFWCNPISGHATLYWYQQILGQGPKLLIQFQNNGVVDDSQLPKDRFSAERLKGVDSTLKIQPAKLEDSAVYLCASSPAASYEQYFGPGTRLTVT.

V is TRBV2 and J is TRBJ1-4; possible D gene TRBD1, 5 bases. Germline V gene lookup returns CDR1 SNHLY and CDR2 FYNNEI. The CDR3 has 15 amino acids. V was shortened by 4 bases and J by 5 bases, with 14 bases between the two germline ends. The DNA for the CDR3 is TGTGCCAGCAGTGCCCAGGGACGGAAGAATGAAAAACTGTTTTTT. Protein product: CASSAQGRKNEKLFF.

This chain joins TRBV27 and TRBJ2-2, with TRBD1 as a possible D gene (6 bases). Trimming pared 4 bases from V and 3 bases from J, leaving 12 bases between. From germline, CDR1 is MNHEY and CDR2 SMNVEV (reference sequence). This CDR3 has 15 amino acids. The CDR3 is CASSSTGLDTGELFF. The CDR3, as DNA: TGTGCCAGCAGTTCGACAGGTTTAGACACCGGGGAGCTGTTTTTT.

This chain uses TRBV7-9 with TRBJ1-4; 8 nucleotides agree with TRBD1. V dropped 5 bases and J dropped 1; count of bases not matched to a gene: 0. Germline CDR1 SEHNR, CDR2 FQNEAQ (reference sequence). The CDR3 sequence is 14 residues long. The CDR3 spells CASSGTGTNEKLFF. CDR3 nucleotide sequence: TGTGCCAGCAGCGGGACAGGAACTAATGAAAAACTGTTTTTT.